The 30 T cell receptor beta chains below come from one sample, sequenced in a study of T cell clonality in common variable immunodeficiency. Findings and limits, study-wide: Fewer deletions and N-nucleotide insertions were reportedly seen in common variable immunodeficiency TCR beta sequences.

Which antigens these TCRs recognize remains unknown. Sequencing used immunoSEQ multiplex PCR; TCRdb keeps in-frame clones, though not all of them. The sample is made up of around 16,000 clones, none counted only once. Sequencing was performed on peripheral blood mononuclear cells. These receptors were taken from a human donor with common variable immunodeficiency.

This clone was picked up many times. The read ends 3 residues shy of where the CDR3 ends; the end is completed using the germline J gene. The chain has TRBV7-2 and TRBJ2-2; no clear D gene. The CDR3 has 14 amino acids. CDR1 is SGHTA and CDR2 is FQGNSA in the germline V gene. Between the trimmed V and J ends, which lost 1 base and 5 bases, there was a span of 8 bases. CDR3 protein: CASSLVTGTGELFF. CDR3 bases read: TGTGCCAGCAGCTTAGTGACTGGTACCGGGGAG.

In regard to this clone: The read stops 3 residues short of the end of the CDR3; the missing end is completed from the germline J gene. The chain combines TRBV19 with TRBJ2-7; possibly TRBD1 for D (5 bases). With 5 bases removed from V and 0 bases from J, the gap between germline ends came to 11 bases. Germline lookup yields CDR1 LNHDA and CDR2 SQIVND (reference sequence). The CDR3 is made up of 14 amino acids. CDR3: CASSPDIRSYEQYF. The CDR3 bases that were read are TGTGCCAGTAGTCCGGACATCCGCTCCTACGAG.

This clone was counted ten times or more. The read stops 3 residues short of the end of the CDR3; the missing end is completed from the germline J gene. The chain combines TRBV28 with TRBJ2-2, with 9 bases matching TRBD2. Germline V gene data show CDR1 as MDHEN and CDR2 as SYDVKM. Trimming cost V 6 bases and J 8 bases; bases outside gene matches: 10. The CDR3 contains 15 residues. The CDR3 spells CASRATAGGQGELFF. The covered CDR3 bases are TGTGCCAGCAGGGCCACAGCGGGGGGCCAAGGGGAG.

This clone was recorded a few times. The read ends 3 residues before the CDR3 terminus; that terminus is restored from the germline J gene. The chain employs TRBV7-9 and TRBJ2-7, with 7 bases aligning to TRBD1. Germline loops: CDR1 SEHNR, CDR2 FQNEAQ (reference sequence). CDR3 size: 15 residues. Trimming at V came to 5 bases and at J to 2 bases, leaving 9 bases not matched to a gene. The part of the CDR3 DNA that was read is TGTGCCAGCAGCCCCGCCCCGCAGGGGGCCTACGAG. It specifies CASSPAPQGAYE. The full CDR3 protein is CASSPAPQGAYEQYF. The variable domain in full, completed from reference TRBV7-9 and TRBJ2-7, reads DTGVSQNPRHKITKRGQNVTFRCDPISEHNRLYWYRQTLGQGPEFLTYFQNEAQLEKSRLLSDRFSAERPKGSFSTLEIQRTEQGDSAMYLCASSPAPQGAYEQYFGPGTRLTVT.

This clone is categorized as medium-sized. The read halts 3 residues ahead of the CDR3 end, with the missing end drawn from the germline J gene. The chain links TRBV2 to TRBJ1-6; tentatively, D is TRBD1 (5 bases). Germline V gene sequence: CDR1 SNHLY, CDR2 FYNNEI. The germline V and J ends were trimmed by 7 bases and 5 bases, with 12 bases remaining between them. This CDR3 is 14 amino acids long. The CDR3 DNA, read in part, is TGTGCCAGCACAGGCAGGGTTAATAATTCACCC. This encodes CASTGRVNNSP. The whole CDR3 sequence is CASTGRVNNSPLHF. The full variable domain, rest sourced from reference TRBV2 and TRBJ1-6, is EPEVTQTPSHQVTQMGQEVILRCVPISNHLYFYWYRQILGQKVEFLVSFYNNEISEKSEIFDDQFSVERPDGSNFTLKIRSTKLEDSAMYFCASTGRVNNSPLHFGNGTRLTVT.

This clone was seen a handful of times. Read data end 3 residues before the CDR3 end; the end is taken from the germline J gene. This chain uses TRBV19 with TRBJ2-4, with TRBD2 identical over 8 bases. V was clipped by 5 bases and J by 8 bases; unmatched bases: 11. This CDR3 is 15 amino acids long. CDR1 and CDR2 (germline): LNHDA, SQIVND (reference sequence). The CDR3: CASSRYSGRGDIQYF. The CDR3 DNA, read in part, is TGTGCCAGTAGTCGTTACTCAGGGCGGGGGGACATT.

This clone was seen ten or more times. The DNA ends 3 residues before the CDR3 does, and the rest of the CDR3 is filled in from the germline J gene. J is TRBJ1-5 and V is TRBV19; no clear D. Trimming took off 3 bases at V and 7 bases at J, with 10 bases between the two ends. The length of the CDR3 is 13 residues. Germline V CDR1 and CDR2: LNHDA, SQIVND (reference sequence). The DNA read from the CDR3 is TGTGCCAGTAGTATTCGAAACGGGCAGCCC. As protein: CASSIRNGQP. Given in full, the CDR3 is CASSIRNGQPQHF.

Worth noting for this clone: The CDR3 end is not reached by the read, which stops 3 residues before it; the germline J gene fills it in. The genes are TRBV7-9 and TRBJ2-5, with D possibly TRBD1 on 5 matching bases. V was clipped by 5 bases and J by 5 bases, with 18 bases between them. The CDR3 spans 15 residues. Germline V gives CDR1 SEHNR, CDR2 FQNEAQ (reference sequence). CDR3 sequence: CASSARQTVEETQYF. CDR3 bases read: TGTGCCAGCAGCGCGAGACAGACGGTTGAGGAGACC. Using reference TRBV7-9 and TRBJ2-5 for the parts outside the CDR3, the full variable domain is DTGVSQNPRHKITKRGQNVTFRCDPISEHNRLYWYRQTLGQGPEFLTYFQNEAQLEKSRLLSDRFSAERPKGSFSTLEIQRTEQGDSAMYLCASSARQTVEETQYFGPGTRLLVL.

This clone was counted between two and nine times. CDR3 in amino acids: CASSDREKLFF. CDR3 DNA (partial): TGTGCCAGCAGCGACAGGGAAAAA. The chain combines TRBV7-9 with TRBJ1-4, with D tentatively TRBD1 (6 bases). From the germline J gene comes the end of the CDR3, since the read stops 3 residues before it. Germline-derived CDR1 and CDR2 are SEHNR and FQNEAQ (reference sequence). V lost 5 bases, J lost 8 bases, and 6 bases lay in between. This CDR3 is built from 11 residues. Looking up the rest from reference TRBV7-9 and TRBJ1-4 gives the full variable domain: DTGVSQNPRHKITKRGQNVTFRCDPISEHNRLYWYRQTLGQGPEFLTYFQNEAQLEKSRLLSDRFSAERPKGSFSTLEIQRTEQGDSAMYLCASSDREKLFFGSGTQLSVL.

This clone came up a few times. The read is 3 residues too short to cover the CDR3 end, so that end is filled in from the germline J gene. The chain is built from TRBV18 and TRBJ1-6; D gene ambiguous. Germline CDR1 and CDR2: KGHSH and LQKENI. This CDR3 spans 16 amino acids. Trimming shortened V by 5 bases and J by 9 bases, and 20 bases separated the two germline ends. CDR3: CASSTGFLGAISPLHF. CDR3 DNA, as far as it was read: TGTGCCAGCTCAACCGGGTTTTTAGGAGCGATTTCACCC.

This clone showed up just a few times. The read falls 3 residues short of the CDR3 end, and the missing part is taken from the germline J gene. J is TRBJ2-1 and V is TRBV7-2; TRBD2 might be the D (5 bases). Trimming shortened V by 5 bases and J by 6 bases, and 14 bases separated the two germline ends. Germline assignment: CDR1 SGHTA and CDR2 FQGNSA. The CDR3 is made up of 14 amino acids. The CDR3 loop is CASSGLSAGNEQFF. CDR3 bases read: TGTGCCAGCAGCGGCCTTAGCGCGGGCAATGAG. The complete variable domain, with remaining parts taken from reference TRBV7-2 and TRBJ2-1, reads GAGVSQSPSNKVTEKGKDVELRCDPISGHTALYWYRQSLGQGLEFLIYFQGNSAPDKSGLPSDRFSAERTGGSVSTLTIQRTQQEDSAVYLCASSGLSAGNEQFFGPGTRLTVL.

With regard to this clone: The read gets to within 3 residues of the CDR3 end, and the germline J gene fills in the rest. J is TRBJ2-1 and V is TRBV7-6, with 10 bases aligning to TRBD1. Germline CDR1 is SGHVS and CDR2 is FNYEAQ. The length of the CDR3 is 14 residues. V was pared by 5 bases and J by 7 bases, with 5 bases of the junction left unmatched. The CDR3 spells CASSPGQGWNEQFF. The sequenced part of the CDR3 DNA is TGTGCCAGCAGCCCGGGACAGGGGTGGAATGAG. The whole variable domain, remainder taken from reference TRBV7-6 and TRBJ2-1, is GAGVSQSPRYKVTKRGQDVALRCDPISGHVSLYWYRQALGQGPEFLTYFNYEAQQDKSGLPNDRFSAERPEGSISTLTIQRTEQRDSAMYRCASSPGQGWNEQFFGPGTRLTVL.

Of note for this clone: The read ends 3 residues shy of where the CDR3 ends; the end is completed using the germline J gene. V gene TRBV7-9 combines with J gene TRBJ1-6; no clear D. Germline loops: CDR1 SEHNR, CDR2 FQNEAQ (reference sequence). The CDR3 is 14 amino acids. Deletions cut 3 bases from V and 9 bases from J, with 12 bases between. The CDR3 spells CASSLGHEGSPLHF. The sequenced part of the CDR3 DNA is TGTGCCAGCAGCTTGGGTCATGAGGGTTCACCC.

Only a few counts were recorded for this clone. The CDR3 extends 3 residues past the end of the read, so its final part is completed from the germline J gene. This chain links TRBV5-1 with TRBJ1-2; the D gene is possibly TRBD1 (5 bases). Germline V gene sequence: CDR1 SGHRS, CDR2 YFSETQ. V lost 0 bases and J lost 5, with 8 bases in between. The CDR3 extends over 13 amino acids. CDR3 loop: CASSLAGDYGYTF. The covered CDR3 bases are TGCGCCAGCAGCTTGGCGGGGGATTATGGC.

CDR3 sequence: CASRKIHGENEQFF. The CDR3 bases that were read are TGTGCCAGCAGAAAAATCCACGGGGAAAATGAG. This chain connects TRBV2 to TRBJ2-1; tentatively, D is TRBD2 (5 bases). The read terminates 3 residues before the CDR3 end, so the remaining end is supplied by the germline J gene. This CDR3 is 14 amino acids long. Germline CDR1 reads SNHLY; CDR2 reads FYNNEI. The V end lost 6 bases, the J end lost 7 bases, and 16 bases lay between the germline ends.

Concerning this clone itself: The read halts 3 residues ahead of the CDR3 end, with the missing end drawn from the germline J gene. V and J are TRBV19 and TRBJ2-1; D may be TRBD1 (6 bases). V dropped 9 bases and J dropped 8 bases, with 17 bases sitting between them. There are 13 residues in the CDR3. Germline lookup yields CDR1 LNHDA and CDR2 SQIVND (reference sequence). The sequenced part of the CDR3 DNA is TGTGCCAGCTCCGGGGCCAGGGGCGATGAG. Translated: CASSGARGDE. The entire CDR3 reads CASSGARGDEQFF.

This clone has only a few counts. The observed sequence ends 3 residues before the CDR3 terminus, with the missing tail filled in from the germline J gene. The V gene is TRBV7-2, the J gene TRBJ2-5; the match to TRBD2 covers 10 bases. V was clipped by 3 bases and J by 2 bases; unmatched bases: 3. Germline V gives CDR1 SGHTA, CDR2 FQGNSA. There are 15 residues in the CDR3. The CDR3 bases that were read are TGTGCCAGCAGCTTGGTACTAGCGGGGCAAGAGACC. Translated: CASSLVLAGQET. The full CDR3 protein reads CASSLVLAGQETQYF.

This clone was seen only a few times. The missing CDR3 end, 3 residues past where the read stops, is filled in from the germline J gene. The chain joins TRBV20-1 to TRBJ2-1; 11 positions agree with TRBD1. From germline, CDR1 is DFQATT and CDR2 SNEGSKA (reference sequence). The J segment lost 4 bases and the V segment lost 3 bases, leaving 11 bases of the junction unmatched. The CDR3 sequence is 17 residues long. The CDR3 is CSASRTGGASWYNEQFF. Incomplete CDR3 DNA: TGCAGTGCTAGTCGGACAGGGGGCGCTTCCTGGTACAATGAG.

This clone is termed medium-sized. The read ends 3 residues before the CDR3 terminus; that terminus is restored from the germline J gene. The chain is built from TRBV30 and TRBJ1-1; 7 bases match TRBD1. This CDR3 spans 13 amino acids. Trimming at V came to 5 bases and at J to 5 bases, leaving 8 bases not matched to a gene. Germline V gene sequence: CDR1 GTSNPN, CDR2 SVGIG (reference sequence). This CDR3 reads CAWGQEPWTEAFF. CDR3 bases read: TGTGCCTGGGGACAGGAACCCTGGACTGAA.

This clone was seen repeatedly, ten times or more. The read comes to an end 3 residues before the CDR3 does, leaving the germline J gene to fill in the end. The genes are TRBV30 and TRBJ2-3, with TRBD2 matching 10 bases. This CDR3 region has 17 residues. Germline lookup yields CDR1 GTSNPN and CDR2 SVGIG (reference sequence). The junction had 12 bases not matched to a gene; V was cut back by 4 bases and J by 2 bases. CDR3 DNA (partial): TGTGCCTGGACAGCGGCTAGCGGGGGCCGGATCACAGATACG. It translates to CAWTAASGGRITDT. The entire CDR3 protein reads CAWTAASGGRITDTQYF.

As regards this clone: The read finishes 3 residues shy of the CDR3 end, and the germline J gene is used to complete it. The gene calls are TRBV19 and TRBJ1-1; D ambiguous. V lost 5 bases, J lost 2 bases, and 12 bases lay in between. In germline, CDR1 is LNHDA, CDR2 SQIVND (reference sequence). The CDR3 length is 14 residues. CDR3 sequence reads: CASSLTDRNTEAFF. The CDR3 DNA, read in part, is TGTGCCAGTAGTTTAACAGACCGAAACACTGAA.

This clone is deemed medium-sized. The CDR3 bases that were read are TGTGCCAGCAGCCGCGACCCGGGACTAGCGGGGGGATCTGGGGCCAACGTC. Its translation is CASSRDPGLAGGSGANV. The full CDR3 protein is CASSRDPGLAGGSGANVLTF. The chain carries TRBV4-2 and TRBJ2-6; TRBD2 matches at 15 bases. Read coverage stops 3 residues before the CDR3 terminus; the germline J gene supplies the remainder. The CDR3 runs to 20 residues. The trim removed 4 bases at V and 1 base at J, leaving 8 bases unmatched. Germline loops: CDR1 LGHNA, CDR2 YNFKEQ.

Points on this clone: The read ends 3 residues early relative to the CDR3; the germline J gene fills the gap. The V call is TRBV30, the J call TRBJ1-5, with D perhaps matching TRBD1 (5 bases). V shed 2 bases and J shed 5 bases, with 13 bases lying between them. This CDR3 spans 14 amino acids. Germline V lookup: CDR1 GTSNPN, CDR2 SVGIG (reference sequence). The part of the CDR3 DNA that was read is TGTGCCTGGAGTTTGGGGGGAAGAGATCAGCCC. Protein: CAWSLGGRDQP. The complete CDR3 protein is CAWSLGGRDQPQHF.

This clone has more than one count but fewer than ten. With the read ending 3 residues before the CDR3 end, the germline J gene is used to fill in that end. The chain combines TRBV7-2 with TRBJ2-1; 7 bases agree with TRBD1. V lost 3 bases, J lost 2 bases, and 4 bases stayed unmatched. The CDR3 is 15 amino acids. Germline V gives CDR1 SGHTA, CDR2 FQGNSA. Here the CDR3 reads CASSLETGTYNEQFF. The covered CDR3 bases are TGTGCCAGCAGCTTGGAGACAGGGACCTACAATGAG.

As concerns this clone: The read terminates 3 residues ahead of where the CDR3 ends, so the germline J gene completes it. The chain uses TRBV7-6 and TRBJ2-2; 9 bases match TRBD1. V was pared by 1 base and J by 5 bases, with 11 bases of the junction left unmatched. Germline values: CDR1 SGHVS, CDR2 FNYEAQ. CDR3 length: 18 residues. CDR3 sequence: CASSLDRETGGFTGELFF. CDR3 DNA, as far as it was read: TGTGCCAGCAGCTTAGATCGGGAGACAGGGGGTTTTACCGGGGAG.

The sample holds many counts of this clone. The CDR3 extends 3 residues past the end of the read, so its final part is completed from the germline J gene. V is TRBV20-1 and J is TRBJ1-1; TRBD1 is a possible D gene (5 bases). The V and J ends lost 0 bases and 6 bases respectively, with 14 bases between them. The CDR3 is 14 amino acids. Germline assignment: CDR1 DFQATT and CDR2 SNEGSKA (reference sequence). CDR3 loop: CSARDTGGKAEAFF. The CDR3 bases that were read are TGCAGTGCTAGAGATACCGGGGGTAAAGCTGAA.

With regard to this clone: The CDR3 is cut off 3 residues early in the read; its end comes from the germline J gene. This sequence joins TRBV18 and TRBJ1-5; D is perhaps TRBD1 (6 bases). Germline V gene sequence: CDR1 KGHSH, CDR2 LQKENI. The CDR3 sequence is 15 residues long. Trimming left V 3 bases short and J 3 bases short, with 12 bases between. The CDR3 here is CASSPRGGNNQPQHF. CDR3 bases read: TGTGCCAGCTCACCCCGGGGGGGCAACAATCAGCCC.

This clone was observed at least ten times. The sequenced fragment ends 3 residues before the CDR3 boundary, so the rest is inferred from the germline J gene. The chain uses TRBV14 and TRBJ2-1; TRBD2 matches 9 bases. Germline CDR1 SGHDN, CDR2 FVKESK. J gave up 5 bases and V 4 bases, and 18 bases lay outside the gene matches. The CDR3 covers 19 residues. The sequenced part of the CDR3 DNA is TGTGCCAGCAGCCTCACCCGCGGGGCTAGCGGGGAGTTCCACAATGAG. This translates into CASSLTRGASGEFHNE. Given in full, the CDR3 is CASSLTRGASGEFHNEQFF.

This clone showed up just a few times. From the germline J gene comes the end of the CDR3, since the read stops 3 residues before it. The chain recombines TRBV10-2 with TRBJ2-2, with D perhaps TRBD2 (6 bases). The CDR3 runs 17 residues. The V end lost 5 bases, the J end lost 3 bases, and 19 bases lay between the germline ends. From germline, CDR1 is WSHSY and CDR2 SAAADI. The sequenced part of the CDR3 DNA is TGCGCCAGCAGTCTCCGGGACGGACTAAGTCACACCGGGGAG. This translates into CASSLRDGLSHTGE. The entire CDR3 sequence reads CASSLRDGLSHTGELFF.

This clone has more than one count but fewer than ten. The sequence runs out 3 residues before the end of the CDR3; the remainder is reconstructed from the germline J gene. The chain uses TRBV7-2 and TRBJ2-3; 10 bases match TRBD1. This CDR3 has 14 amino acids. In germline, CDR1 is SGHTA, CDR2 FQGNSA. The trim removed 4 bases at V and 6 bases at J, leaving 4 bases unmatched. CDR3 protein: CASSSRTGGDTQYF. The DNA read from the CDR3 is TGTGCCAGCAGCTCCCGGACAGGGGGGGATACG.